This T cell receptor beta chain derives from a study of blood T cells in healthy people across ages. The second PCR ran roughly 6 to 12 cycles with a sample-barcoded 5' primer and J-beta primers. The template-switch adaptor was a 5' adaptor with 12 random nucleotides. It tagged each cDNA molecule. TCRdb processed the 5' RACE reads anew with MiXCR; each CDR3 protein has one entry. Here the sample spans about 1,500,000 distinct CDR3 sequences, roughly 30% being singletons. Points from the study as a whole: Estimates of diversity drawn from one million T cells were considered underestimates. Bulk PBMC profiling left naive and antigen-experienced comparisons inconclusive.

The V segment lost 4 bases and the J segment 1 base; nucleotides outside the gene matches: 5. This CDR3 spans 15 amino acids. Germline CDR1 is SGHRS and CDR2 is YFSETQ. In its sample, this clonotype was seen many times. Its specificity is unknown. This TCR came from a woman aged 25 to 45 in good health. This sequence joins TRBV5-1 and TRBJ2-7, with 10 bases matching TRBD1. Material: blood. CDR3 in amino acids: CASSADRGPSYEQYF. Here the CDR3 DNA reads TGCGCCAGCAGCGCTGACAGGGGGCCTTCCTACGAGCAGTACTTC.